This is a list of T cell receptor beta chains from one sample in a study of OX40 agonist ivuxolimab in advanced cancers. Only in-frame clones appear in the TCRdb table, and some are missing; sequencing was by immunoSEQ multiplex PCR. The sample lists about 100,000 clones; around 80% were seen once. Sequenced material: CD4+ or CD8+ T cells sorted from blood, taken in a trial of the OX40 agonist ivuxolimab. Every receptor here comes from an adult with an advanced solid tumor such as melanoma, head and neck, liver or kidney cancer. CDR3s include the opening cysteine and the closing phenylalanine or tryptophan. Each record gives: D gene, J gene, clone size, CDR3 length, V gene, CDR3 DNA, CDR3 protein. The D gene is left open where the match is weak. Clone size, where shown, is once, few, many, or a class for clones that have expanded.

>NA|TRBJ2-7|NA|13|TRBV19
TGTGCCAGTAGTATAGATCAGTCCTACGAGCAGTACTTC
CASSIDQSYEQYF
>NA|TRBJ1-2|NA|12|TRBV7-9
TGTGCCAGCAGCTTAGGTGGGGCTGGCTACACCTTC
CASSLGGAGYTF
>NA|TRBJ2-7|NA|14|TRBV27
TGTGCCAGCAGCCGCGACAGGTTCGGCTACGAGCAGTACTTC
CASSRDRFGYEQYF
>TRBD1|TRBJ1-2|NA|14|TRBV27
TGTGCCAGCAGTCCTCAGGGGGCTCTGGGTGGCTACACCTTC
CASSPQGALGGYTF
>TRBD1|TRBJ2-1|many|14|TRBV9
TGTGCCAGCAGCTTGAGGACAGGGTGGAATGAGCAGTTCTTC
CASSLRTGWNEQFF
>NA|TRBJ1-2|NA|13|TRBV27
TGTGCCAGCAGTTCCCTTCGGGGAGATGGCTACACCTTC
CASSSLRGDGYTF
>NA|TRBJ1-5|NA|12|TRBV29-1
TGCAGCGTCGGAGGGGGAGATCAGCCCCAGCATTTT
CSVGGGDQPQHF
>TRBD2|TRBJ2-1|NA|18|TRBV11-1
TGTGCCAGCAGCTTCATACGAGGGCGACGGGGGGGCTACAATGAGCAGTTCTTC
CASSFIRGRRGGYNEQFF
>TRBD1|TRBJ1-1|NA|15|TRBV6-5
TGTGCCAGCAGCTTCAGGGGGGCATGGGACACTGAAGCTTTCTTT
CASSFRGAWDTEAFF
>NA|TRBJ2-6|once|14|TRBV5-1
TGCGCCAGCAGCAGCACCCCCGGGGCCAACGTCCTGACTTTC
CASSSTPGANVLTF